This T cell receptor (beta chain) appears in the sequencing data of a study of cytomegalovirus exposure and HLA in healthy donors. Concerning this clone itself: Its cognate antigen is unknown.

Study-level points and caveats: No immune exposure information besides CMV serostatus was available. Earlier analysis looked at TCR beta V segments, and most were productive about 87% or about 30% of the time. When analyzed later, the rates of TCR association showed variation by HLA locus, with DRB1 the most and HLA-C the fewest.

Healthy bone marrow donors made up the cohort. It was with 60 Vbeta and 13 Jbeta primers that the PCR ran. Repertoires were generated with immunoSEQ multiplex PCR, while TCRdb's copy carries only in-frame clones and drops some. In the table there are 150,000 to 200,000 clones, over 75% of which are singletons. Germline loops: CDR1 SGHRS, CDR2 YFSETQ. The CDR3 is 15 residues long. Sequencing input: PBMCs. This TCR derives from a man in his forties in good health and CMV-seropositive. The J gene is TRBJ2-5, the V gene TRBV5-1; D is uncertain. The J call may be wrong; the DNA end is better matched by TRBJ2-7. CDR3 in amino acids: CASSLGGSSSYEQYF. Here the CDR3 DNA reads TGCGCCAGCAGCTTGGGAGGATCGAGCTCCTACGAGCAGTACTTC.